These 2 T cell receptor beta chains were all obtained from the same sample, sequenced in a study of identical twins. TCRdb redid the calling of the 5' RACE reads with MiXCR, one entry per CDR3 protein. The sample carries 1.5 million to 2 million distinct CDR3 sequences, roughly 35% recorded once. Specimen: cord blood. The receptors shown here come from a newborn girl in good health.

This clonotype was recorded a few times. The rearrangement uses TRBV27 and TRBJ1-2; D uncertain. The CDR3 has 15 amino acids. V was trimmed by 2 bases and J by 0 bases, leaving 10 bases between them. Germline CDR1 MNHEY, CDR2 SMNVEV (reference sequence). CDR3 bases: TGTGCCAGCAGTTTAAGCCAGCGGGCTAACTATGGCTACACCTTC. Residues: CASSLSQRANYGYTF.

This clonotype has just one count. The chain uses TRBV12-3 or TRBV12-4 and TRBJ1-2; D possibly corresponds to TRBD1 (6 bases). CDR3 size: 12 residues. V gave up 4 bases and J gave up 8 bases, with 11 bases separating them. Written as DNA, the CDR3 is TGTGCCAGCAGTTCAGGGGTGATGGGCTACACCTTC. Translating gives CASSSGVMGYTF.